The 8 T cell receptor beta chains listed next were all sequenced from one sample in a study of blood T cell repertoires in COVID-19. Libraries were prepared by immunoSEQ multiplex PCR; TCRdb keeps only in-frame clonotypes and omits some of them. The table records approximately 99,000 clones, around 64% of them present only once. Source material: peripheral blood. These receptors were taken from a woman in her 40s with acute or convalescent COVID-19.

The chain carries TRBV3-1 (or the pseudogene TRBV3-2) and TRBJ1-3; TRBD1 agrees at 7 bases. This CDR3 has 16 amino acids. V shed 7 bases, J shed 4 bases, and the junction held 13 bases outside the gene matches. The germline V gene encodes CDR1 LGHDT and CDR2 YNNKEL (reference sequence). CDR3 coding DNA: TGTGCCAGCACCCTGGTGAGCAGGGGGTCCGGAAACACCATATATTTT. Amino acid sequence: CASTLVSRGSGNTIYF.

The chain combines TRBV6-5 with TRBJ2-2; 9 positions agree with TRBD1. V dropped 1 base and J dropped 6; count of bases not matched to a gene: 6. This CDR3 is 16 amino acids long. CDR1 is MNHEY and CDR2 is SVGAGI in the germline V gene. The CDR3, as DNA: TGTGCCAGCAGTTACTGGGGGACAGGGAGGTCCGGGGAGCTGTTTTTT. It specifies CASSYWGTGRSGELFF.

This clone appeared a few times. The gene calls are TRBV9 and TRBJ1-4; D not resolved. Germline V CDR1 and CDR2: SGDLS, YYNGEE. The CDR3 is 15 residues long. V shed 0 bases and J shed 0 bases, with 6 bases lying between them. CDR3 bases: TGTGCCAGCAGCGTAGCCGTTGCAACTAATGAAAAACTGTTTTTT. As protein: CASSVAVATNEKLFF.

CDR3 coding DNA: TGTGCCAGCAAGGGACAGTGGAGCTCCTACAATGAGCAGTTCTTC. Translation gives CASKGQWSSYNEQFF. The V gene is TRBV6-5, the J gene TRBJ2-1, with TRBD1 matching over 7 bases. Trimming cost V 7 bases and J 0 bases; bases outside gene matches: 6. The CDR3 consists of 15 residues. The germline V gene encodes CDR1 MNHEY and CDR2 SVGAGI.

The CDR3 spells CASSRTGGSYEQYF. The CDR3 DNA reads TGTGCCAGCAGCAGGACAGGGGGCTCCTACGAGCAGTACTTC. The V call is TRBV7-2, the J call TRBJ2-7, with TRBD1 matching 10 bases. The V segment lost 5 bases and the J segment 0 bases; nucleotides outside the gene matches: 1. The CDR3 is 14 residues long. CDR1 SGHTA and CDR2 FQGNSA come from the germline V gene.

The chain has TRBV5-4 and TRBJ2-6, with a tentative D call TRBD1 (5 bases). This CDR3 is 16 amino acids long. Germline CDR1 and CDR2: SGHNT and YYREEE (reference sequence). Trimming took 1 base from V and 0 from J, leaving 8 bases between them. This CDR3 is CASSLWGSSGANVLTF. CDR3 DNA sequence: TGTGCCAGCAGCTTGTGGGGCAGCTCTGGGGCCAACGTCCTGACTTTC.

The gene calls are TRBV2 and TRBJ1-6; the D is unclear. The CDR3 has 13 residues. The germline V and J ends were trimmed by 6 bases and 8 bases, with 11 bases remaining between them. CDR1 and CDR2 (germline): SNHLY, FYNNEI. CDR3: CASRIGRDSPLHF. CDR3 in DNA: TGTGCCAGCAGGATCGGGAGGGATTCACCCCTCCACTTT.

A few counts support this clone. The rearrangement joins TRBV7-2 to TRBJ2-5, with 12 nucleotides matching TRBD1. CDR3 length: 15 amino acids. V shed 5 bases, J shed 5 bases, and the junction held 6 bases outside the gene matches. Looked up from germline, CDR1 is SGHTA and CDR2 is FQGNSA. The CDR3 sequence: CASSLGTGGMETQYF. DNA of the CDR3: TGTGCCAGCAGCCTAGGGACAGGGGGCATGGAGACCCAGTACTTC.